This T cell receptor (beta chain) derives from a study of breast tumors, draining lymph nodes, adjacent tissues. Whole-study findings and limits: Tumor repertoires ranked between lymph nodes and nontumor tissue in diversity, with V and J gene preferences. Tumor T cell lymph node origin was a supported hypothesis, not proven. The data were judged consistent with most tumor T cells coming from lymph node and expanding in tumor.

This clonotype was seen ten or more times. Antigen specificity is unknown. MiXCR, applied by TCRdb to the multiplex PCR reads, yields one record per CDR3 protein. The data show roughly 80,000 distinct CDR3 sequences, with roughly a fifth seen just once and 2% to 2.5% held by the top ten. The lymph nodes were axillary draining lymph nodes from breast cancer patients. The germline CDR1 and CDR2 sequences are DFQATT and SNEGSKA (reference sequence). The CDR3 runs 13 residues. The germline V and J ends were trimmed by 5 bases and 4 bases, with 14 bases remaining between them. Sequences were obtained from axillary lymph node tissue. This TCR was sampled from a female donor with breast cancer. Some clones in this sample may be carry-over from other donors' samples. This rearrangement joins TRBV20-1 to TRBJ1-2; TRBD1 might be the D (5 bases). CDR3 DNA sequence: TGCAGTGCTCGGACATCTGTCGGCTATGGCTACACCTTC. Translation gives CSARTSVGYGYTF.